This T cell receptor (beta chain) stems from a study of blood T cell repertoires in COVID-19. About the research overall: COVID-19 samples collected from the United States, Italy and Spain covered acute and convalescent phases. T cells, B-cell-depleted T cells, or PBMCs supplied cDNA or gDNA.

CDR3 length: 15 amino acids. The ends were cut back, 1 base at V and 0 bases at J, with 7 bases in the middle. The germline V gene encodes CDR1 LNHNV and CDR2 YYDKDF (reference sequence). Per the original methods: Reference gene primer amplification in the assay estimated nucleated cell counts. Here immunoSEQ multiplex PCR was the method, and the copy in TCRdb shows in-frame clones only, minus some. V and J calls plus clone size are reproduced from that table; the DNA served to infer D and trimming. The data contain fewer than 250,000 clones, 88% of them singletons. V gene TRBV15 combines with J gene TRBJ1-5, with D possibly being TRBD1 (5 bases). This TCR was recovered from a human donor in a cohort sampled during active COVID-19. Sequencing input: peripheral blood. The CDR3 nucleotides are TGTGCCACCAGCAGAGGACAGACTAGCAATCAGCCCCAGCATTTT. Amino acid sequence: CATSRGQTSNQPQHF. Using reference TRBV15 and TRBJ1-5 for the parts outside the CDR3, the full variable domain is DAMVIQNPRYQVTQFGKPVTLSCSQTLNHNVMYWYQQKSSQAPKLLFHYYDKDFNNEADTPDNFQSRRPNTSFCFLDIRSPGLGDTAMYLCATSRGQTSNQPQHFGDGTRLSIL.